One and the same sample provided the 15 T cell receptor beta chains below, sequenced in a study of T-cell reconstitution after alpha-beta-depleted transplantation in children. The TCRbeta library was prepared with unique molecular identifiers. MiXCR, applied by TCRdb to the PCR reads, yields one record per CDR3 protein. This sample has approximately 1,000,000 distinct CDR3 sequences, with about 29% found just once. The source was PBMCs, mostly from graft donor cells, collected 360 days after TCRalphabeta/CD19-depleted stem cell transplant. The source of these receptors is a boy younger than two who had a stem cell transplant for SCID, so the T cells may come from the graft donor.

This clonotype occurred a few times. The chain combines TRBV5-1 with TRBJ2-1, with 9 positions matching TRBD2. The V segment lost 1 base and the J segment 6 bases; nucleotides outside the gene matches: 8. CDR1 SGHRS and CDR2 YFSETQ come from the germline V gene. There are 16 residues in the CDR3. The DNA of the CDR3 is TGCGCCAGCAGCTTGACGACGGGACTAGCTCCCAATGAGCAGTTCTTC. Translation gives CASSLTTGLAPNEQFF.

This clonotype was counted between two and nine times. DNA of the CDR3: TGTGCCAGCAAACCTAGCGGGGGGGCTTGGGAGACCCAGTACTTC. Translating it yields CASKPSGGAWETQYF. This chain uses TRBV12-3 or TRBV12-4 with TRBJ2-5, with 12 nucleotides matching TRBD2. The V gene end was trimmed by 7 bases and the J gene end by 5 bases; junction bases not matched to a gene: 8. The CDR3 consists of 15 residues.

Only a few counts were recorded for this clonotype. V gene TRBV10-2 combines with J gene TRBJ1-5; the D is unclear. With 4 bases removed from V and 4 bases from J, the gap between germline ends came to 8 bases. Germline CDR1 reads WSHSY; CDR2 reads SAAADI. The CDR3 has 13 residues. In DNA, the CDR3 is TGCGCCAGCAGTGTAGGGTTTAATCAGCCCCAGCATTTT. Residues: CASSVGFNQPQHF.

Here the CDR3 reads CASSRPGTGLGTDTQYF. The CDR3 DNA follows: TGTGCCAGCAGCCGTCCCGGGACAGGACTCGGCACAGATACGCAGTATTTT. The J gene is TRBJ2-3, the V gene TRBV7-3, with 8 bases fitting TRBD1. Trimming removed 5 bases from V and 1 base from J; junction bases left unmatched: 11. This CDR3 is built from 17 residues. Germline CDR1 and CDR2: SGHTA and FQGTGA.

This clonotype was observed a few times. V usage is TRBV20-1 and J usage is TRBJ2-3, with D possibly TRBD2 on 6 matching bases. Germline lookup yields CDR1 DFQATT and CDR2 SNEGSKA (reference sequence). This CDR3 region has 12 residues. CDR3 in amino acids: CSGGVSGDTQYF. The CDR3 coding sequence is TGCTCCGGCGGGGTCTCGGGAGATACGCAGTATTTT.

This clonotype was seen more than once but under ten times. The J gene is TRBJ1-6, the V gene TRBV12-3 or TRBV12-4, with a weak D call TRBD1 (5 bases). CDR3 length: 15 residues. The ends were cut back, 4 bases at V and 2 bases at J, with 9 bases in the middle. The CDR3 region has the DNA TGTGCCAGCAGTTGGGTGGGGCCCTATAATTCACCCCTCCACTTT. It specifies CASSWVGPYNSPLHF.

This clonotype has more than one count but fewer than ten. This sequence joins TRBV12-3 or TRBV12-4 and TRBJ2-7; 12 nucleotides agree with TRBD2. After removal of 4 bases from V and 6 bases from J, the junction contained 7 bases not matched to a gene. The CDR3 is 15 residues long. The CDR3 loop is CASSSRTSGVSEQYF. CDR3 in DNA: TGTGCCAGCAGTTCCCGGACTAGCGGGGTGTCCGAGCAGTACTTC.

V and J are TRBV11-2 and TRBJ2-7; D remains ambiguous. The germline gives CDR1 SGHAT, CDR2 FQNNGV. Trimming stripped 0 bases from V and 3 bases from J, with 15 bases between. CDR3 length: 16 residues. The CDR3 coding sequence is TGTGCCAGCAGCTTAGATAGGATGGCGAGATTCTACGAGCAGTACTTC. Residues: CASSLDRMARFYEQYF.

V gene TRBV12-3 or TRBV12-4 combines with J gene TRBJ2-3; 9 nucleotides match TRBD1. The J segment lost 9 bases and the V segment lost 5 bases, leaving 24 bases of the junction unmatched. The CDR3 is 19 amino acids. CDR3 amino acids: CASSASSLPGQGSWDTQYF. CDR3 sequence (DNA): TGTGCCAGCAGTGCTAGTAGTTTGCCGGGACAGGGATCCTGGGACACGCAGTATTTT.

V is TRBV5-1 and J is TRBJ2-7; D uncertain. The germline V gene encodes CDR1 SGHRS and CDR2 YFSETQ. V lost 2 bases to trimming and J lost 4 bases, with 16 bases between them. The CDR3 spans 15 residues. This CDR3 is CASSFLGTDSYEQYF. Here the CDR3 DNA reads TGCGCCAGCAGCTTTCTCGGTACGGATTCGTACGAGCAGTACTTC.

In this sample, this clonotype turned up many times. This rearrangement joins TRBV12-3 or TRBV12-4 to TRBJ2-2; TRBD1 aligns across 8 bases. The V segment lost 3 bases and the J segment 5 bases; nucleotides outside the gene matches: 5. The CDR3 has 15 residues. In DNA, the CDR3 is TGTGCCAGCAGTTTCGGGGGACAGGCGACCGGGGAGCTGTTTTTT. Amino acid sequence: CASSFGGQATGELFF.

The chain couples TRBV6-2 or TRBV6-3 to TRBJ2-7; tentatively, D is TRBD1 (6 bases). Germline CDR1 and CDR2: MNHEY and SVGEGT. Trimming pared 2 bases from V and 5 bases from J, leaving 22 bases between. The CDR3 runs to 17 residues. The CDR3 DNA sequence: TGTGCCAGCAGTTACGACCCACTGACAGGTCCCTGGGACGAGCAGTACTTC. Amino acid sequence: CASSYDPLTGPWDEQYF.

The rearrangement uses TRBV18 and TRBJ2-1; D is unclear. CDR1 and CDR2 (germline): KGHSH, LQKENI. This CDR3 spans 14 amino acids. V was trimmed by 5 bases and J by 6 bases, leaving 14 bases between them. The CDR3 DNA sequence: TGTGCCAGCTCAGCGAGCGTCAACCGCAATGAGCAGTTCTTC. Its translation is CASSASVNRNEQFF.

This clonotype was seen repeatedly, ten times or more. The chain recombines TRBV7-9 with TRBJ1-1; no firm D call. The germline V gene encodes CDR1 SEHNR and CDR2 FQNEAQ (reference sequence). Trimming took 5 bases from V and 5 from J, leaving 18 bases between them. This CDR3 has 15 residues. The CDR3 nucleotides read TGTGCCAGCAGCCCCGGGTGGGGAGATAGGACTGAAGCTTTCTTT. It encodes CASSPGWGDRTEAFF.

This clonotype was counted between two and nine times. V is TRBV29-1 and J is TRBJ1-2; D is unresolved. Trimming took off 0 bases at V and 7 bases at J, with 15 bases between the two ends. Germline CDR1 is SQVTM and CDR2 is ANQGSEA. The length of the CDR3 is 14 residues. The CDR3 loop reads CSVEDYRTIGGYTF. CDR3 bases: TGCAGCGTTGAAGATTACAGAACTATAGGTGGCTACACCTTC.